These T cell receptor beta chains were read from a single sample in a study of T cell responses to AZD1222 COVID-19 vaccine. Repertoires were generated with immunoSEQ multiplex PCR, while TCRdb's copy carries only in-frame clones and drops some. The sample holds around 130,000 clones; 75% to 95% are singletons and the top ten take approximately 2%. The sample here was peripheral blood, taken 28 days after the second AZD1222 dose. The origin of the receptors is an adult who received the AZD1222 COVID-19 vaccine. CDR3s include the opening cysteine and the closing phenylalanine or tryptophan. The order of the fields is D gene, J gene, V gene, clone size, CDR3 DNA, CDR3 protein. D genes are given only for firm matches. Part of the rows lack a size; the others show once, few, many or a class for expanded clones.

D gene: TRBD1
J gene: TRBJ2-5
V gene: TRBV11-3
clone size: NA
CDR3 DNA: TGTGCCAGCAGCTCTTACAGGGGACAAGAGACCCAGTACTTC
CDR3 protein: CASSSYRGQETQYF

D gene: NA
J gene: TRBJ2-2
V gene: TRBV5-5
clone size: NA
CDR3 DNA: TGTGCCAGCAGCCACAGACGGACGAACACCGGGGAGCTGTTTTTT
CDR3 protein: CASSHRRTNTGELFF

D gene: NA
J gene: TRBJ2-1
V gene: TRBV24-1
clone size: NA
CDR3 DNA: TGTGCCACCAGTGATTTGAACAGGGTCTATGAGCAGTTCTTC
CDR3 protein: CATSDLNRVYEQFF

D gene: NA
J gene: TRBJ2-2
V gene: TRBV7-8
clone size: NA
CDR3 DNA: TGTGCCAGCAGCTTAGCGCTCGGGAGGAACACCGGGGAGCTGTTTTTT
CDR3 protein: CASSLALGRNTGELFF

D gene: NA
J gene: TRBJ1-4
V gene: TRBV7-6
clone size: NA
CDR3 DNA: TGTGCCAGCAGCCACCGGGACGGTCGAAATGAAAAACTGTTTTTT
CDR3 protein: CASSHRDGRNEKLFF

D gene: NA
J gene: TRBJ1-1
V gene: TRBV5-1
clone size: NA
CDR3 DNA: TGCGCCAGCAGCTTGCCGTGGGAGCATACTGAAGCTTTCTTT
CDR3 protein: CASSLPWEHTEAFF

D gene: NA
J gene: TRBJ1-1
V gene: TRBV5-1
clone size: NA
CDR3 DNA: TGCGCCAGCAGCTTGGGGGAGAACACTGAAGCTTTCTTT
CDR3 protein: CASSLGENTEAFF

D gene: NA
J gene: TRBJ1-5
V gene: TRBV7-2
clone size: NA
CDR3 DNA: TGTGCCAGCAGCTACCGACAGGGCAATCAGCCCCAGCATTTT
CDR3 protein: CASSYRQGNQPQHF

D gene: NA
J gene: TRBJ2-5
V gene: TRBV5-1
clone size: NA
CDR3 DNA: TGCGCCAGCAGCCTGCTGGCAATCGGGGGAGAGACCCAGTACTTC
CDR3 protein: CASSLLAIGGETQYF

D gene: NA
J gene: TRBJ1-2
V gene: TRBV19
clone size: NA
CDR3 DNA: TGTGCCAGTAGTATGTCAGGGGTCTATGGCTACACCTTC
CDR3 protein: CASSMSGVYGYTF

D gene: NA
J gene: TRBJ2-5
V gene: TRBV2
clone size: NA
CDR3 DNA: TGTGCCAGCAGTGAGGAACTAGTTGAGACCCAGTACTTC
CDR3 protein: CASSEELVETQYF

D gene: NA
J gene: TRBJ1-5
V gene: TRBV7-9
clone size: NA
CDR3 DNA: TGTGCCAGCAGCTCTATCAATCAGCCCCAGCATTTT
CDR3 protein: CASSSINQPQHF

D gene: NA
J gene: TRBJ1-5
V gene: TRBV6-2/TRBV6-3
clone size: NA
CDR3 DNA: TGTGCCAGCAGTCCCCAAGAGCATCAGCCCCAGCATTTT
CDR3 protein: CASSPQEHQPQHF

D gene: NA
J gene: TRBJ1-1
V gene: TRBV7-9
clone size: NA
CDR3 DNA: TGTGCCAGCAGCTTAGAGGGGACGAACACTGAAGCTTTCTTT
CDR3 protein: CASSLEGTNTEAFF

D gene: NA
J gene: TRBJ1-1
V gene: TRBV12-3/TRBV12-4
clone size: NA
CDR3 DNA: TGTGCCAGCAGCGTCAACACTGAAGCTTTCTTT
CDR3 protein: CASSVNTEAFF

D gene: NA
J gene: TRBJ1-1
V gene: TRBV9
clone size: NA
CDR3 DNA: TGTGCCAGCAGCGTAGTCGCAGGGCTGAACACTGAAGCTTTCTTT
CDR3 protein: CASSVVAGLNTEAFF

D gene: NA
J gene: TRBJ1-1
V gene: TRBV6-5
clone size: NA
CDR3 DNA: TGTGCCAGCAGTCCCCACAAGAACACTGAAGCTTTCTTT
CDR3 protein: CASSPHKNTEAFF

D gene: NA
J gene: TRBJ2-7
V gene: TRBV6-8
clone size: NA
CDR3 DNA: TGTGCCAGCAGTTACGGGCCAGGACGGAGCGCCTACGAGCAGTACTTC
CDR3 protein: CASSYGPGRSAYEQYF

D gene: TRBD1
J gene: TRBJ2-5
V gene: TRBV6-1
clone size: NA
CDR3 DNA: TGTGCCAGCAGTGAAGTACCCGGGACAGGGGGTCAAGAGACCCAGTACTTC
CDR3 protein: CASSEVPGTGGQETQYF

D gene: NA
J gene: TRBJ1-2
V gene: TRBV9
clone size: NA
CDR3 DNA: TGTGCCAGCAGCGTAGATGGGGGAGCGAACTATGGCTACACCTTC
CDR3 protein: CASSVDGGANYGYTF

D gene: TRBD1
J gene: TRBJ1-5
V gene: TRBV6-2/TRBV6-3
clone size: NA
CDR3 DNA: TGTGCCAGCAGTCTGAGGGACAGGGCGGATCAGCCCCAGCATTTT
CDR3 protein: CASSLRDRADQPQHF

D gene: NA
J gene: TRBJ2-1
V gene: TRBV5-4
clone size: NA
CDR3 DNA: TGTGCCAGCAGCACTCGGTCGGGGCAGTCCTACAATGAGCAGTTCTTC
CDR3 protein: CASSTRSGQSYNEQFF

D gene: NA
J gene: TRBJ2-1
V gene: TRBV18
clone size: NA
CDR3 DNA: TGTGCCAGCTCTCCTACAGTAGACTCCTACAATGAGCAGTTCTTC
CDR3 protein: CASSPTVDSYNEQFF

D gene: NA
J gene: TRBJ1-4
V gene: TRBV7-9
clone size: NA
CDR3 DNA: TGTGCCAGCAGACAACTGGGAGGGGGTGAAAAACTGTTTTTT
CDR3 protein: CASRQLGGGEKLFF

D gene: TRBD1
J gene: TRBJ1-1
V gene: TRBV6-5
clone size: NA
CDR3 DNA: TGTGCCAGCAGTTACGGACAGGGGGGGGTTGAAGCTTTCTTT
CDR3 protein: CASSYGQGGVEAFF

D gene: NA
J gene: TRBJ2-2
V gene: TRBV4-3
clone size: NA
CDR3 DNA: TGCGCCAGCAGCCAAGAGAGTAGGGGCAGGGAGCTGTTTTTT
CDR3 protein: CASSQESRGRELFF

D gene: NA
J gene: TRBJ2-1
V gene: TRBV5-6
clone size: once
CDR3 DNA: TGTGCCAGCAGCTTGGGGGGTGAGCAGTTCTTC
CDR3 protein: CASSLGGEQFF

D gene: NA
J gene: TRBJ1-1
V gene: TRBV3-1/TRBV3-2
clone size: NA
CDR3 DNA: TGTGCCAGCAGCTCCTCGGAGACAGTAAGTGAAGCTTTCTTT
CDR3 protein: CASSSSETVSEAFF

D gene: TRBD1
J gene: TRBJ2-1
V gene: TRBV5-5
clone size: NA
CDR3 DNA: TGTGCCAGCAGTTTTGACAGGGGGGCCTACAATGAGCAGTTCTTC
CDR3 protein: CASSFDRGAYNEQFF

D gene: TRBD1
J gene: TRBJ1-3
V gene: TRBV7-2
clone size: NA
CDR3 DNA: TGTGCCAGCAGCTTGGGGACAGGCGGAGGGGGAAACACCATATATTTT
CDR3 protein: CASSLGTGGGGNTIYF

D gene: NA
J gene: TRBJ2-1
V gene: TRBV9
clone size: NA
CDR3 DNA: TGTGCCAGCAGCGGTTCGCTGGGGACTCGGTACAATGAGCAGTTCTTC
CDR3 protein: CASSGSLGTRYNEQFF

D gene: NA
J gene: TRBJ1-1
V gene: TRBV7-9
clone size: NA
CDR3 DNA: TGTGCCAGCAGCCCCTTACCTCACACTGAAGCTTTCTTT
CDR3 protein: CASSPLPHTEAFF

D gene: NA
J gene: TRBJ2-1
V gene: TRBV19
clone size: NA
CDR3 DNA: TGTGCCAGTATTTCCAGTCTCTACAATGAGCAGTTCTTC
CDR3 protein: CASISSLYNEQFF

D gene: NA
J gene: TRBJ2-3
V gene: TRBV9
clone size: NA
CDR3 DNA: TGTGCCAGCAGCGTAGTGGGGAAGGCGTCAGATACGCAGTATTTT
CDR3 protein: CASSVVGKASDTQYF

D gene: NA
J gene: TRBJ2-5
V gene: TRBV7-8
clone size: NA
CDR3 DNA: TGTGCCAGCAGCTTAGTGCCAGGGAGTGCCGTAAAGACCCAGTACTTC
CDR3 protein: CASSLVPGSAVKTQYF

D gene: NA
J gene: TRBJ1-5
V gene: TRBV2
clone size: NA
CDR3 DNA: TGTGCCAGCAAGCGCGAGGTCCAGCCCCAGCATTTT
CDR3 protein: CASKREVQPQHF

D gene: TRBD1
J gene: TRBJ2-2
V gene: TRBV18
clone size: NA
CDR3 DNA: TGTGCCAGCTCACCCGGGGGACAGGAGACCGGGGAGCTGTTTTTT
CDR3 protein: CASSPGGQETGELFF

D gene: NA
J gene: TRBJ2-1
V gene: TRBV11-2
clone size: NA
CDR3 DNA: TGTGCCAGCAGCGGGTTTGCCTCCGGCAATGAGCAGTTCTTC
CDR3 protein: CASSGFASGNEQFF

D gene: TRBD1
J gene: TRBJ1-1
V gene: TRBV7-8
clone size: NA
CDR3 DNA: TGTGCCAGCAGCACCCGGACAGGGCGGGTTTCTGAAGCTTTCTTT
CDR3 protein: CASSTRTGRVSEAFF

D gene: NA
J gene: TRBJ1-1
V gene: TRBV30
clone size: NA
CDR3 DNA: TGTGCCTGGGGAGGGGACTTTCCTTCTGAAGCTTTCTTT
CDR3 protein: CAWGGDFPSEAFF

D gene: NA
J gene: TRBJ2-1
V gene: TRBV9
clone size: NA
CDR3 DNA: TGTGCCAGCAGCGTAGACGGGAACTCCTACAATGAGCAGTTCTTC
CDR3 protein: CASSVDGNSYNEQFF

D gene: NA
J gene: TRBJ1-4
V gene: TRBV15
clone size: NA
CDR3 DNA: TGTGCCACCAGCAAAACCGGTCAAGTTCCTGAAAAACTGTTTTTT
CDR3 protein: CATSKTGQVPEKLFF

D gene: NA
J gene: TRBJ1-1
V gene: TRBV7-2
clone size: NA
CDR3 DNA: TGTGCCAGCAGCTTTCGACAGAGGCTGAACACTGAAGCTTTCTTT
CDR3 protein: CASSFRQRLNTEAFF

D gene: NA
J gene: TRBJ2-1
V gene: TRBV2
clone size: NA
CDR3 DNA: TGTGCCAGCAGTCTGCTCAGGGATGAGCAGTTCTTC
CDR3 protein: CASSLLRDEQFF

D gene: TRBD2
J gene: TRBJ2-3
V gene: TRBV6-5
clone size: NA
CDR3 DNA: TGTGCCAGCAGTTACTCAGGCGGGGGGGCCTCAGATACGCAGTATTTT
CDR3 protein: CASSYSGGGASDTQYF

D gene: NA
J gene: TRBJ2-5
V gene: TRBV19
clone size: once
CDR3 DNA: TGTGCCAGTAGTATTCAAGGGGCCGGGGAGACCCAGTACTTC
CDR3 protein: CASSIQGAGETQYF

D gene: TRBD1
J gene: TRBJ1-1
V gene: TRBV9
clone size: NA
CDR3 DNA: TGTGCCAGCAGCGTAGGAGACAGGGCGAGGACTGAAGCTTTCTTT
CDR3 protein: CASSVGDRARTEAFF